Here is one T cell receptor (beta chain) with its context. Its matching antigen is unknown. Unmatched junction bases numbered 7, after V lost 2 bases and J lost 4 bases. This CDR3 has 15 amino acids. The germline V gene has CDR1 SSHAT and CDR2 FNYEAQ (reference sequence). The study sampled nominally healthy donors, though unrecorded immune exposures were likely. This sample is part of a study of cytomegalovirus exposure and HLA in healthy donors. Across the whole study: Falling in the Caucasian-associated ancestry cluster were 81% of approximately 400 genotyped donors. The study's findings and limits: A missense variant in DCLRE1C was later tied to TCR beta V- and J-gene trimming.

The PCR used 60 Vbeta and 13 Jbeta primers. Original processing methods: Roughly 10 million shared chains were among about 80 million unique TCR beta chains counted in a later analysis. Sequencing was performed with immunoSEQ multiplex PCR; in TCRdb, only in-frame clones are kept and a portion is missing. That table supplies the V and J calls and clone size; D and trimming were determined from the DNA. The repertoire consists of approximately 110,000 clones, with 76% occurring once and the leading ten covering just under 2%. The receptor was isolated from a man aged 45-65 years in good health and CMV-seronegative. The chain has TRBV7-7 and TRBJ2-5, with 7 bases identical to TRBD2. Sequencing used PBMCs. CDR3: CASSLPGEGVETQYF. The CDR3 DNA is TGTGCCAGCAGCTTACCCGGGGAGGGTGTAGAGACCCAGTACTTC.